The 21 T cell receptor beta chains reported below all come from one sample, sequenced in a study of OX40 agonist ivuxolimab in advanced cancers. The protocol was immunoSEQ multiplex PCR, while the TCRdb copy is restricted to in-frame clones and leaves out a portion. The repertoire holds about 80,000 clones, with roughly 84% as singletons. Sequenced here: CD4+ or CD8+ T cells sorted from blood, sampled in a trial of the OX40 agonist ivuxolimab. The receptor set was obtained from an adult with an advanced solid tumor such as melanoma, head and neck, liver or kidney cancer.

The V call is TRBV18, the J call TRBJ1-5, with D hard to call. Germline V lookup: CDR1 KGHSH, CDR2 LQKENI. V lost 3 bases, J lost 4 bases, and 4 bases lay in between. This CDR3 spans 12 amino acids. CDR3 DNA sequence: TGTGCCAGCTCACCCCAAAATCAGCCCCAGCATTTT. Its translation is CASSPQNQPQHF.

This clone was seen a few times. The genes are TRBV19 and TRBJ2-5, with D possibly being TRBD1 (6 bases). Trimming removed 7 bases from V and 1 base from J, with 16 bases in between. Germline CDR1 and CDR2: LNHDA and SQIVND (reference sequence). CDR3 length: 15 residues. CDR3 coding DNA: TGTGCCAGTATGCAGTCCAGGGGAAGCCAAGAGACCCAGTACTTC. Its translation is CASMQSRGSQETQYF.

Comments on this clone: Other DNA sequences from this sample encode an identical CDR3 as well. This sequence joins TRBV7-3 and TRBJ1-1; D is unclear. V was pared by 4 bases and J by 0 bases, with 6 bases between. In germline, CDR1 is SGHTA, CDR2 FQGTGA. This CDR3 region has 13 residues. CDR3 sequence: CASSSTVNTEAFF. The CDR3, as DNA: TGTGCCAGCAGCTCGACTGTGAACACTGAAGCTTTCTTT.

In its sample, this clone was seen once. The chain uses TRBV27 and TRBJ2-2; D is uncertain. Trimming shortened V by 8 bases and J by 6 bases, and 10 bases separated the two germline ends. Germline V CDR1 and CDR2: MNHEY, SMNVEV (reference sequence). The CDR3 is 12 amino acids. CDR3 sequence: CASRQKAGELFF. The CDR3, as DNA: TGTGCCAGCCGACAAAAGGCCGGGGAGCTGTTTTTT.

This rearrangement joins TRBV12-5 to TRBJ1-1, with a weak D call TRBD1 (6 bases). Trimming removed 2 bases from V and 0 bases from J, with 13 bases in between. The CDR3 runs 16 residues. Germline CDR1 and CDR2: LGHNT and FRNRAP. The CDR3 spells CASGLISGHMNTEAFF. The DNA for the CDR3 is TGTGCTAGTGGTTTGATATCGGGACACATGAACACTGAAGCTTTCTTT.

This sequence joins TRBV7-2 and TRBJ2-7; 10 nucleotides align to TRBD1. CDR1 and CDR2 (germline): SGHTA, FQGNSA. The CDR3 extends over 15 amino acids. The V segment lost 5 bases and the J segment 4 bases; nucleotides outside the gene matches: 8. CDR3 in amino acids: CASSLGGDRGYEQYF. The CDR3 nucleotides read TGTGCCAGCAGCCTAGGGGGGGACAGGGGATACGAGCAGTACTTC.

V usage is TRBV7-9 and J usage is TRBJ2-7, with D perhaps matching TRBD2 (6 bases). Germline CDR1 SEHNR, CDR2 FQNEAQ (reference sequence). Trimming left V 5 bases short and J 3 bases short, with 17 bases between. CDR3 size: 15 residues. CDR3 nucleotides: TGTGCCAGCAGCCCATGGGGCGGGACCCTCTACGAGCAGTACTTC. This codes for CASSPWGGTLYEQYF. Using reference TRBV7-9 and TRBJ2-7 for the parts outside the CDR3, the full variable domain is DTGVSQNPRHKITKRGQNVTFRCDPISEHNRLYWYRQTLGQGPEFLTYFQNEAQLEKSRLLSDRFSAERPKGSFSTLEIQRTEQGDSAMYLCASSPWGGTLYEQYFGPGTRLTVT.

The rearrangement joins TRBV9 to TRBJ2-2; D gene unclear. The CDR3 is made up of 12 amino acids. The germline V gene has CDR1 SGDLS and CDR2 YYNGEE. Trimming pared 3 bases from V and 0 bases from J, leaving 0 bases between. CDR3: CASSANTGELFF. Written as DNA, the CDR3 is TGTGCCAGCAGCGCGAACACCGGGGAGCTGTTTTTT. The whole variable domain, remainder taken from reference TRBV9 and TRBJ2-2, is DSGVTQTPKHLITATGQRVTLRCSPRSGDLSVYWYQQSLDQGLQFLIQYYNGEERAKGNILERFSAQQFPDLHSELNLSSLELGDSALYFCASSANTGELFFGEGSRLTVL.

This rearrangement joins TRBV7-9 to TRBJ2-1; D remains unclear. Trimming removed 1 base at V and 5 bases at J, with 12 bases between. This CDR3 is 15 amino acids long. Germline V gene data show CDR1 as SEHNR and CDR2 as FQNEAQ (reference sequence). Here the CDR3 reads CASSLDTKKNNEQFF. The CDR3 DNA follows: TGTGCCAGCAGCTTAGATACTAAAAAGAACAATGAGCAGTTCTTC. Full variable domain (outside the CDR3, taken from reference TRBV7-9 and TRBJ2-1): DTGVSQNPRHKITKRGQNVTFRCDPISEHNRLYWYRQTLGQGPEFLTYFQNEAQLEKSRLLSDRFSAERPKGSFSTLEIQRTEQGDSAMYLCASSLDTKKNNEQFFGPGTRLTVL.

The chain combines TRBV6-1 with TRBJ2-5, with D possibly called TRBD1 or TRBD2 (5 bases each). The V gene's germline CDR1 is MNHNS and CDR2 SASEGT. CDR3 length equals 13 residues. Trimming took off 1 base at V and 9 bases at J, with 12 bases between the two ends. CDR3 in DNA: TGTGCCAGCAGTGAAGGACGGCTGGGGGCCCAGTACTTC. Translating it yields CASSEGRLGAQYF.

V gene TRBV7-6 combines with J gene TRBJ2-5, with unresolved D. The CDR3 spans 16 residues. Germline V gene lookup returns CDR1 SGHVS and CDR2 FNYEAQ. V lost 4 bases, J lost 2 bases, and 17 bases lay in between. CDR3 amino acids: CASSSPTSQLQETQYF. The CDR3 region has the DNA TGTGCCAGCAGCTCTCCTACTTCTCAGTTACAAGAGACCCAGTACTTC.

V gene TRBV4-1 combines with J gene TRBJ1-5; 11 positions agree with TRBD1. The germline gives CDR1 MGHRA, CDR2 YSYEKL. The V gene end was trimmed by 4 bases and the J gene end by 7 bases; junction bases not matched to a gene: 3. The CDR3 loop spans 14 amino acids. The CDR3 sequence is CASSLDRGRQPQHF. The DNA for the CDR3 is TGCGCCAGCAGCCTGGACAGGGGGCGACAGCCCCAGCATTTT.

CDR3 amino acids: CASKVTGGETQYF. DNA for the CDR3: TGTGCCAGTAAGGTGACAGGGGGGGAGACCCAGTACTTC. The chain recombines TRBV19 with TRBJ2-5; TRBD1 matches 9 bases. The CDR3 covers 13 residues. V lost 7 bases and J lost 5; bases outside the gene matches: 5. CDR1 and CDR2 from the germline V gene are LNHDA and SQIVND (reference sequence).

The chain has TRBV7-8 and TRBJ2-2; the match to TRBD2 covers 9 bases. With V trimmed by 5 bases and J by 5 bases, 9 bases remained unmatched. Germline values: CDR1 SGHVS, CDR2 FQNEAQ. CDR3 length: 16 residues. In nucleotides, the CDR3 is TGTGCCAGCAGCCGGGCGCGGGAGGGCCGAACCGGGGAGCTGTTTTTT. Protein product: CASSRAREGRTGELFF. Complete variable domain (other parts from reference TRBV7-8 and TRBJ2-2): GAGVSQSPRYKVAKRGQDVALRCDPISGHVSLFWYQQALGQGPEFLTYFQNEAQLDKSGLPSDRFFAERPEGSVSTLKIQRTQQEDSAVYLCASSRAREGRTGELFFGEGSRLTVL.

This sequence joins TRBV9 and TRBJ2-7; 9 bases fit TRBD1. V was clipped by 0 bases and J by 5 bases; unmatched bases: 9. CDR1 is SGDLS, CDR2 YYNGEE, per germline. CDR3 length: 16 residues. The CDR3 sequence: CASSVAGQGRIDEQYF. CDR3 nucleotide sequence: TGTGCCAGCAGCGTAGCCGGACAGGGGAGGATAGACGAGCAGTACTTC.

The J gene is TRBJ1-2, the V gene TRBV7-3; no clear D gene. Germline CDR1 SGHTA, CDR2 FQGTGA. With 2 bases removed from V and 4 bases from J, the gap between germline ends came to 14 bases. There are 15 residues in the CDR3. DNA of the CDR3: TGTGCCAGCAGCTTAGACCTCCGGGCCCCCTATGGCTACACCTTC. It specifies CASSLDLRAPYGYTF.

The chain joins TRBV28 to TRBJ2-3, with 7 nucleotides matching TRBD1. CDR1 MDHEN and CDR2 SYDVKM come from the germline V gene. The CDR3 contains 15 residues. The J segment lost 2 bases and the V segment lost 4 bases, leaving 6 bases of the junction unmatched. The CDR3 DNA is TGTGCCAGCAGTTCCGGGACAGATAACACAGATACGCAGTATTTT. This sequence encodes CASSSGTDNTDTQYF.

Ten or more counts support this clone. V is TRBV28 and J is TRBJ2-1; 11 nucleotides agree with TRBD2. V lost 4 bases to trimming and J lost 4 bases; unmatched junction nucleotides: 0. The CDR3 extends over 14 amino acids. CDR1 MDHEN and CDR2 SYDVKM come from the germline V gene. The CDR3 reads CASSWTSGYNEQFF. The CDR3 DNA sequence: TGTGCCAGCAGTTGGACTAGCGGGTACAATGAGCAGTTCTTC.

This clone was seen just once. The J gene is TRBJ2-2, the V gene TRBV14; D may be TRBD1 or TRBD2 (7 bases each). The germline V gene encodes CDR1 SGHDN and CDR2 FVKESK. This CDR3 has 16 residues. V dropped 0 bases and J dropped 3 bases, with 11 bases sitting between them. CDR3 region: CASSQDSGGDTGELFF. The CDR3 region has the DNA TGTGCCAGCAGCCAAGATTCAGGGGGGGACACCGGGGAGCTGTTTTTT.

The chain combines TRBV5-1 with TRBJ1-4; D gene ambiguous. The CDR3 has 14 residues. Germline V gene sequence: CDR1 SGHRS, CDR2 YFSETQ. V dropped 0 bases and J dropped 5 bases, with 8 bases sitting between them. CDR3 amino acids: CASSLGPQNEKLFF. The CDR3 DNA follows: TGCGCCAGCAGCTTGGGTCCGCAAAATGAAAAACTGTTTTTT.

The chain is built from TRBV18 and TRBJ1-5, with TRBD1 identical over 7 bases. The J segment lost 5 bases and the V segment lost 5 bases, leaving 6 bases of the junction unmatched. Germline V CDR1 and CDR2: KGHSH, LQKENI. The CDR3 consists of 14 residues. The CDR3 region is CASSSLDRYQPQHF. The CDR3 bases are TGTGCCAGCTCATCCTTGGACAGGTATCAGCCCCAGCATTTT.